This TCR beta chain is from a study of blood T cell repertoires in COVID-19. Study as a whole: Collection of acute and convalescent COVID-19 samples took place in the United States, Italy and Spain. Nucleic acid was either cDNA or gDNA, and it came from T cells, B-cell-depleted T cells, or PBMCs.

Authors' methods: For nucleated cells, counts were estimated from reference gene primer amplification. Clones were sequenced by immunoSEQ multiplex PCR, and TCRdb holds only the in-frame ones, with some missing. V, J and clone size are taken as reported in that table, and D and trimming were inferred from the DNA itself. The table records about 17,000 clones, around 91% of them present only once. The V segment lost 3 bases and the J segment 5 bases; nucleotides outside the gene matches: 12. Per germline, CDR1 DFQATT and CDR2 SNEGSKA (reference sequence). CDR3 length equals 16 residues. The chain links TRBV20-1 to TRBJ1-5; 8 nucleotides line up with TRBD1. Sequenced sample: peripheral blood. This TCR came from a man between 60 and 75 years old with active COVID-19. The CDR3 DNA sequence: TGCAGTGCTAGTTCCGGACAGGGTGTATCTTATCAGCCCCAGCATTTT. Translated: CSASSGQGVSYQPQHF.